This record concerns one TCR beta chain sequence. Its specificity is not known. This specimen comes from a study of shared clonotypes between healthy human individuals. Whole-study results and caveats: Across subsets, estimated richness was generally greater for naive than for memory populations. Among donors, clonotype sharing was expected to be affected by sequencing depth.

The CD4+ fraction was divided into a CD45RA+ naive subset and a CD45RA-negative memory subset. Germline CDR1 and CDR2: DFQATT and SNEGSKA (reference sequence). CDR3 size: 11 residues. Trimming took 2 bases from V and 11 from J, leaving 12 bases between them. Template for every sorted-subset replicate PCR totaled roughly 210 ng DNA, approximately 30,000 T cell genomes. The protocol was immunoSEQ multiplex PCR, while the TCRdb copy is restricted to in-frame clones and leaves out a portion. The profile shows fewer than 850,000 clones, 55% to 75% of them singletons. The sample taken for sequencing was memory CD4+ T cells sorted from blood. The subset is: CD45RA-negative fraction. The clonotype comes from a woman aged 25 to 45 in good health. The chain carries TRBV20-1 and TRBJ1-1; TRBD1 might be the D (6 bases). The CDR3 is CSARSRGRAFF. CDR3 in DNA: TGCAGTGCTAGATCCAGGGGTCGGGCTTTCTTT.